The entry below describes one T cell receptor beta chain. Its antigen is still unknown. These data belong to a study of T cells in Graves' hyperthyroidism and ophthalmopathy. Amplified TCR beta CDR3 regions came from RNA transcripts. During a first-round RT-PCR of the TCR CDR3, the HTBI primer set was used. TCRdb redid the calling of the multiplex PCR reads with MiXCR, one entry per CDR3 protein. Of roughly 510,000 distinct CDR3 sequences listed, roughly 45% are singletons. Overall study results and limits: Ophthalmopathy was distinguished from stable hyperthyroidism by 13 V-J signatures.

Germline V gene sequence: CDR1 LNHDA, CDR2 SQIVND (reference sequence). The CDR3 sequence is 15 residues long. V was trimmed by 2 bases and J by 7 bases, leaving 15 bases between them. This clonotype was sampled from an adult woman with Graves' disease, either hyperthyroidism or ophthalmopathy (not recorded which). The chain has TRBV19 and TRBJ1-5; a weak D match, TRBD1 (6 bases). Input material: peripheral blood or thyroid tissue (not recorded which). The CDR3 bases are TGTGCCAGTAGTATACCCACAGGGTACGGGCAGCCCCAGCATTTT. Encoded protein: CASSIPTGYGQPQHF.